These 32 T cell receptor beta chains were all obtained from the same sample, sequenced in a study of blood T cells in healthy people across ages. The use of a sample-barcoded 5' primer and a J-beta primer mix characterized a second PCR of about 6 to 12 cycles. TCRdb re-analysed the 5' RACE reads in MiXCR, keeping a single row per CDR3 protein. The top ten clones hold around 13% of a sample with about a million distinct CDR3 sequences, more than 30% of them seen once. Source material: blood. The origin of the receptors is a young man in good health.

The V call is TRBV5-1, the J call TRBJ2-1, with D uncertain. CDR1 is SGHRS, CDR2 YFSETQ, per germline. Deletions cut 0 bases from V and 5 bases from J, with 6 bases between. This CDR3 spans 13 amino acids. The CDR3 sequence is CASSLEINNEQFF. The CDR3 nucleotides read TGCGCCAGCAGCTTGGAGATTAACAATGAGCAGTTCTTC.

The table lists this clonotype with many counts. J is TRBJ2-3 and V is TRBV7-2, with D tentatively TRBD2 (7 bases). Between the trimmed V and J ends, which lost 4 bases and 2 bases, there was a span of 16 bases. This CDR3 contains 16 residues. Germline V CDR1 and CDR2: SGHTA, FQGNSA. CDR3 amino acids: CASSWGGGPLTDTQYF. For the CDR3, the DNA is TGTGCCAGCAGCTGGGGAGGGGGACCACTCACAGATACGCAGTATTTT.

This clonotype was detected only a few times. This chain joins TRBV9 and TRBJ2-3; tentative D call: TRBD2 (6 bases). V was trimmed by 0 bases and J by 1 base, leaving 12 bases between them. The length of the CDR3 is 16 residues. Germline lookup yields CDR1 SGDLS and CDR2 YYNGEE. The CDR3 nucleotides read TGTGCCAGCAGCGTAGGATCGGCTAGCGGCACAGATACGCAGTATTTT. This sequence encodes CASSVGSASGTDTQYF.

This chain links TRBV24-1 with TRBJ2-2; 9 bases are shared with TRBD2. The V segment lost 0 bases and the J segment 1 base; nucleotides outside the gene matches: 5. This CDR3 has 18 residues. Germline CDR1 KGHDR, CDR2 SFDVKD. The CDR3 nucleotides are TGTGCCACCAGTGATTTGGGGGGACTAGCCCAGAACACCGGGGAGCTGTTTTTT. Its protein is CATSDLGGLAQNTGELFF.

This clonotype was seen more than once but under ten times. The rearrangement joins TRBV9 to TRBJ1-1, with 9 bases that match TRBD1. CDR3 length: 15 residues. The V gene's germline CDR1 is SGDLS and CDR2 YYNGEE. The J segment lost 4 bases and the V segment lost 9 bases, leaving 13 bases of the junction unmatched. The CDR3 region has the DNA TGTGCCACTATCCAATTACAGGGGGCGTCCACTGAAGCTTTCTTT. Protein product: CATIQLQGASTEAFF.

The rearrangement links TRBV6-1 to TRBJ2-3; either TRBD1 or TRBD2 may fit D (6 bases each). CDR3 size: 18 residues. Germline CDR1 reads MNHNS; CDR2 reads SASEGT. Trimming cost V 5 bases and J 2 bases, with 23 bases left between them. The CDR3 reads CASSLPIRQEGVTDTQYF. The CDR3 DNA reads TGTGCCAGCAGTCTCCCTATTAGACAGGAGGGGGTCACAGATACGCAGTATTTT.

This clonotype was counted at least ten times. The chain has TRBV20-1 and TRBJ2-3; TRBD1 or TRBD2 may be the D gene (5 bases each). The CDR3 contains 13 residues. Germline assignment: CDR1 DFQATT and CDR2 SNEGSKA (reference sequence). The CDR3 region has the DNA TGCAGCGCCCCGGGACCAAGCACAGATACGCAGTATTTT. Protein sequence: CSAPGPSTDTQYF.

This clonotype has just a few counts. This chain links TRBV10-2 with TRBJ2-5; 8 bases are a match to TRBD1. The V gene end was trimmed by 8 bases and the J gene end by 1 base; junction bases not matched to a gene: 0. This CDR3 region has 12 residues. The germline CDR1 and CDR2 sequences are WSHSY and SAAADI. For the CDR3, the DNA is TGCGCCAGCGGGACAGGCCAAGAGACCCAGTACTTC. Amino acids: CASGTGQETQYF.

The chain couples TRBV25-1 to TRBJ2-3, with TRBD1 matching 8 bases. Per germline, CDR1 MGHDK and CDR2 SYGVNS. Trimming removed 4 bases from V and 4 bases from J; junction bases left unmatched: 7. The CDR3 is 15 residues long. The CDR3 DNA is TGTGCCAGCAGTGTATACAGGGGGACCCCAGATACGCAGTATTTT. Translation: CASSVYRGTPDTQYF.

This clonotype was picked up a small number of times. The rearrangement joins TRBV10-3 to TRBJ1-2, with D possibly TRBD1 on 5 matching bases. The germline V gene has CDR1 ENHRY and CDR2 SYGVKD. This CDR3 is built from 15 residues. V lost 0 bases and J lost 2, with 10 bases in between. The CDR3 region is CAISESKGANYGYTF. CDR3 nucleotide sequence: TGTGCCATCAGTGAGTCGAAAGGGGCCAACTATGGCTACACCTTC.

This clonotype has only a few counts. The CDR3: CASSYSPIQYF. CDR3 in DNA: TGTGCCAGCAGTTACTCCCCCATTCAGTACTTC. The chain carries TRBV6-5 and TRBJ2-4; D unclear. This CDR3 comprises 11 residues. The V end lost 0 bases, the J end lost 9 bases, and 3 bases lay between the germline ends. Germline V lookup: CDR1 MNHEY, CDR2 SVGAGI.

CDR3 DNA sequence: TGTGCCAGCAGTGAAGGCAGCGAAACTTTTGGCTACACCTTC. It encodes CASSEGSETFGYTF. This chain links TRBV2 with TRBJ1-2, with D unresolved. Deletions cut 1 base from V and 7 bases from J, with 13 bases between. The germline gives CDR1 SNHLY, CDR2 FYNNEI. The CDR3 extends over 14 amino acids.

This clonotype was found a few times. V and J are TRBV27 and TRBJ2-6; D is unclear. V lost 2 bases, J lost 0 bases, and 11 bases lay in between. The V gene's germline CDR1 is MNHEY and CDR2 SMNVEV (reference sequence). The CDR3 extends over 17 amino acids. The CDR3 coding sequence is TGTGCCAGCAGTTTAGGGCGCCTTAGCTCTGGGGCCAACGTCCTGACTTTC. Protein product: CASSLGRLSSGANVLTF.

The CDR3 here is CASTPRPLNTGELFF. The CDR3 DNA is TGTGCCAGCACCCCAAGGCCGTTGAACACCGGGGAGCTGTTTTTT. The rearrangement links TRBV6-6 to TRBJ2-2; D unresolved. The germline V gene has CDR1 MNHNY and CDR2 SVGAGI (reference sequence). The germline V and J ends were trimmed by 7 bases and 1 base, with 13 bases remaining between them. The CDR3 runs 15 residues.

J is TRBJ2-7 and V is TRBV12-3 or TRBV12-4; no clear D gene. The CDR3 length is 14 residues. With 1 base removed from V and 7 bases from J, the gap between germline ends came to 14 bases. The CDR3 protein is CASSLEDKGDEQYF. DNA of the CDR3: TGTGCCAGCAGTTTAGAGGATAAGGGCGATGAGCAGTACTTC.

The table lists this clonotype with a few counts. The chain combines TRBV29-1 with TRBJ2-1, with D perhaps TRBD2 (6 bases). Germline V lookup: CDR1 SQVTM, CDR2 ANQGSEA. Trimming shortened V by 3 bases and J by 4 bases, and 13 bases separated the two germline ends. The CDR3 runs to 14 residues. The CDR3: CSVDRRGTYNEQFF. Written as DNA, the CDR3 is TGCAGCGTTGACCGACGGGGGACTTACAATGAGCAGTTCTTC.

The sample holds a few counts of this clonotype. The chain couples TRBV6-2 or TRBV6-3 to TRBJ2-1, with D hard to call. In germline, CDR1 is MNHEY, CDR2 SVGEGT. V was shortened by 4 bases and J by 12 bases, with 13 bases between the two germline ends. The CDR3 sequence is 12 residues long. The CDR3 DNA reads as TGTGCCAGCAGTTCGGACCGCCGGGTGCAGTTCTTC. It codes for CASSSDRRVQFF.

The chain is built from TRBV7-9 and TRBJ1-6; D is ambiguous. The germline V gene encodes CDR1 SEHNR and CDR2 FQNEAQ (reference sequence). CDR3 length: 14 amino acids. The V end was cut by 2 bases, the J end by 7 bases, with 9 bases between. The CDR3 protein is CASSLSTENSPLHF. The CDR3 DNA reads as TGTGCCAGCAGCTTAAGTACAGAAAATTCACCCCTCCACTTT.

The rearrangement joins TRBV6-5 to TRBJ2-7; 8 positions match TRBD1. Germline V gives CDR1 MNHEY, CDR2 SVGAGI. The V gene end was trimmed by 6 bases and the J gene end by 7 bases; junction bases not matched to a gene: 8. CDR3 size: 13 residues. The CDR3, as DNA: TGTGCCAGCAGCGGGACAGGAACTGGTGAGCAGTACTTC. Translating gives CASSGTGTGEQYF.

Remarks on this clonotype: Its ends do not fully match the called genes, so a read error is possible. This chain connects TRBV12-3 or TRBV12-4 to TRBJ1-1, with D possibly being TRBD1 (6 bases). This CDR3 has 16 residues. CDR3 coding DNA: TGCGCCAGCACCCAGGGGCCCGGGTCCGGGGGGACTGAAGCTTTCTTT. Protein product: CASTQGPGSGGTEAFF.

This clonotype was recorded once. CDR3 sequence reads: CASSFQAYNEQYF. The DNA for the CDR3 is TGTGCCAGCAGCTTCCAGGCCTACAATGAGCAGTACTTC. The chain has TRBV7-9 and TRBJ2-1; D ambiguous. The J call may be mistaken, given a closer DNA end match to TRBJ2-7. Germline CDR1 and CDR2: SEHNR and FQNEAQ (reference sequence). This CDR3 spans 13 amino acids.

CDR3 sequence: CASSFFRTSGGNEQYF. CDR3 DNA: TGTGCCAGCAGCTTTTTCCGGACTAGCGGTGGGAATGAGCAGTACTTC. The gene calls are TRBV5-5 and TRBJ2-5; 10 nucleotides line up with TRBD2. Unmatched junction bases numbered 15, after V lost 2 bases and J lost 11 bases. This CDR3 spans 16 amino acids. CDR1 is SGHKS, CDR2 YYEKEE, per germline (reference sequence).

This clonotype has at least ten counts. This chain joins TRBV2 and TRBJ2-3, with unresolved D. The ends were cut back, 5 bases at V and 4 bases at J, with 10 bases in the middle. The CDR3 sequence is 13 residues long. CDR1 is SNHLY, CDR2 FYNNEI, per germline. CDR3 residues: CASSYRQSDTQYF. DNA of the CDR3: TGTGCCAGCAGTTACAGACAATCAGATACGCAGTATTTT.

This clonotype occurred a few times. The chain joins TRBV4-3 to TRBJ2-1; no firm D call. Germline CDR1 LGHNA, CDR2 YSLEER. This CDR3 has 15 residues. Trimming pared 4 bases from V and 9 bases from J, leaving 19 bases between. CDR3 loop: CASSRKIPAAIEQFF. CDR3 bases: TGCGCCAGCAGCCGCAAGATCCCGGCGGCGATTGAGCAGTTCTTC.

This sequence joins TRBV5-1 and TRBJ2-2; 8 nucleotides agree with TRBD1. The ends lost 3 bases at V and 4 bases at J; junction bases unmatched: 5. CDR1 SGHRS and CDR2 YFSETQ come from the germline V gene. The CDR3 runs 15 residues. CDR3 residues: CASSSDRAPTGELFF. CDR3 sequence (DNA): TGCGCCAGCAGCTCGGACAGGGCTCCCACCGGGGAGCTGTTTTTT.

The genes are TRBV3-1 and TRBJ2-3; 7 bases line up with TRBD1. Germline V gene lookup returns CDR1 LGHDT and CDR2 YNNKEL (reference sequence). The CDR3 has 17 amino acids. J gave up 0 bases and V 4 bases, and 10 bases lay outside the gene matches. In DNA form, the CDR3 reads TGTGCCAGCAGCCCCCGACAGGGTGGGGCTAGCACAGATACGCAGTATTTT. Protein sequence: CASSPRQGGASTDTQYF.

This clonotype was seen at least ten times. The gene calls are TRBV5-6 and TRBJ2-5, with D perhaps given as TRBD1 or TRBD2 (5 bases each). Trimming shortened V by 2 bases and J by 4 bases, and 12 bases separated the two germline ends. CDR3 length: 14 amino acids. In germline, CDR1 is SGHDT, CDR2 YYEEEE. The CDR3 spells CASSLPGTPETQYF. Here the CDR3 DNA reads TGTGCCAGCAGCTTACCTGGGACCCCAGAGACCCAGTACTTC.

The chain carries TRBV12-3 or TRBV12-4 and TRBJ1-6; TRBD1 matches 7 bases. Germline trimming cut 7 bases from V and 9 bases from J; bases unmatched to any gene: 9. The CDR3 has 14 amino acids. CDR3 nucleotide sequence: TGTGCCAGCATAGACAGGGTAGGGAGTTCACCCCTCCACTTT. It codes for CASIDRVGSSPLHF.

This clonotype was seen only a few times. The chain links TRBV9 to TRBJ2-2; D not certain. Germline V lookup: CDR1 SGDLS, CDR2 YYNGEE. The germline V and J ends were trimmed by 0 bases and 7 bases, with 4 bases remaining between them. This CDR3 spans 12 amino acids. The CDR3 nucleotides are TGTGCCAGCAGCGTAGAGGTCGGGGAGCTGTTTTTT. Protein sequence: CASSVEVGELFF.

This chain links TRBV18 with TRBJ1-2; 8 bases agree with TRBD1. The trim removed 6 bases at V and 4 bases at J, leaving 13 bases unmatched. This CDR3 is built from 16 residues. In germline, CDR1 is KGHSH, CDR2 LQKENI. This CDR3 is CASSPGQGRYGYGYTF. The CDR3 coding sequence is TGTGCCAGCTCCCCTGGACAGGGACGTTATGGCTATGGCTACACCTTC.

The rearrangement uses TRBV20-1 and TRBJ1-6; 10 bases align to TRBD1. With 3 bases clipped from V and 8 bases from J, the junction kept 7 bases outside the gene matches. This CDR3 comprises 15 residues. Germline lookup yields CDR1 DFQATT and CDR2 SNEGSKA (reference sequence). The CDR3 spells CSASEDRGLHSPLHF. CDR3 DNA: TGCAGTGCTAGTGAGGACAGGGGGTTGCATTCACCCCTCCACTTT.

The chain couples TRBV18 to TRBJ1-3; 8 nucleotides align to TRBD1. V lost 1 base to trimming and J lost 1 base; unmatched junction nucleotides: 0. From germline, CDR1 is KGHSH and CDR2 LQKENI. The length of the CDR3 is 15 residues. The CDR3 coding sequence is TGTGCCAGCTCACCACGGGACAGGTCTGGAAACACCATATATTTT. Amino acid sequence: CASSPRDRSGNTIYF.